Sequencing of this TCR beta chain was carried out in a study of CD8+CD57+ T cells in acquired aplastic anemia. Broader study findings: Patients were compared with controls for CD8+ Simpson's diversity, and no significant difference emerged. Some 29 CD8+ CDR3 sequences were shared between patients and controls.

The CDR3 consists of 15 residues. The V and J ends lost 8 bases and 4 bases, in that order; junction bases with no gene match: 13. Per germline, CDR1 LNHDA and CDR2 SQIVND (reference sequence). With respect to this clonotype: What it binds is unknown.

For sequencing, patients were chosen who had shown expansion of CD8+CD57+ cells by flow cytometry. Each patient had severe acquired aplastic anemia. Untreated patients provided the blood samples, with no therapy given before sampling. CDR3 and TCR beta VDJ profiling relied on a genomic DNA template. Each CDR3 protein is one row after TCRdb ran MiXCR on the reads. Among some 160,000 distinct CDR3 sequences listed, about 50% were seen once. The clonotype comes from a human donor with aplastic anemia. The chain employs TRBV19 and TRBJ2-7, with 8 nucleotides matching TRBD1. Sequenced: sorted CD4+, CD8+, or CD8+CD57+ T cells (not recorded which) from PBMCs. CDR3 loop: CASGVGQGTRYEQYF. CDR3 in DNA: TGTGCCAGTGGTGTAGGACAGGGAACTCGGTACGAGCAGTACTTC.